The next 20 T cell receptor beta chains were all read from a single sample in a study of vaccination and CD4 T cells after COVID-19. Noted treatment: approximately 9-day PBMC culture with coronavirus spike peptide pools or control peptides (ViraFEST assay). No cognate antigen is known for these TCRs. Cultured CD4+ T-cell DNA underwent Oncomine TCR Beta short-read sequencing. TCRdb reanalysed the PCR reads using MiXCR and keeps one entry per CDR3 protein. The repertoire consists of roughly 11,000 distinct CDR3 sequences, with roughly 40% occurring once and the leading ten covering more than 9%. The sample in question was CD4+ T cells from blood, cultured in vitro, obtained after SARS-CoV-2 vaccination. The receptors originated from a human donor who had recovered from COVID-19.

The V and J genes are TRBV11-2 and TRBJ1-4; tentative D call: TRBD1 (5 bases). Trimming left V 6 bases short and J 0 bases short, with 14 bases between. The CDR3 totals 16 residues. Per the germline V gene, CDR1 is SGHAT and CDR2 is FQNNGV. The CDR3 is CASRWGKGTTNEKLFF. CDR3 DNA sequence: TGTGCCAGCAGATGGGGGAAGGGGACAACTAATGAAAAACTGTTTTTT.

The rearrangement links TRBV20-1 to TRBJ2-3, with a tentative D call TRBD2 (6 bases). Germline V CDR1 and CDR2: DFQATT, SNEGSKA (reference sequence). The V end was cut by 8 bases, the J end by 4 bases, with 13 bases between. This CDR3 has 12 amino acids. The CDR3 sequence: CSSGSAADTQYF. CDR3 in DNA: TGCAGTTCCGGGAGTGCGGCAGATACGCAGTATTTT.

The CDR3 loop reads CASSSGLAGGNTQYF. CDR3 bases: TGTGCCAGCAGCTCCGGACTAGCGGGAGGGAACACGCAGTATTTT. This chain uses TRBV7-2 with TRBJ2-3, with TRBD2 matching 15 bases. There are 15 residues in the CDR3. After removal of 4 bases from V and 9 bases from J, the junction contained 5 bases not matched to a gene. The V gene's germline CDR1 is SGHTA and CDR2 FQGNSA.

The chain couples TRBV7-8 to TRBJ2-3; possibly TRBD2 for D (6 bases). The V end lost 7 bases, the J end lost 1 base, and 18 bases lay between the germline ends. CDR1 and CDR2 (germline): SGHVS, FQNEAQ. The CDR3 is 16 residues long. This CDR3 is CASTQLRDSRTDTQYF. In DNA form, the CDR3 reads TGTGCCAGCACCCAACTCCGGGACTCTCGCACAGATACGCAGTATTTT. The full variable domain, with the rest looked up from reference TRBV7-8 and TRBJ2-3, is GAGVSQSPRYKVAKRGQDVALRCDPISGHVSLFWYQQALGQGPEFLTYFQNEAQLDKSGLPSDRFFAERPEGSVSTLKIQRTQQEDSAVYLCASTQLRDSRTDTQYFGPGTRLTVL.

This clonotype occurred a few times. V and J are TRBV6-2 or TRBV6-3 and TRBJ1-5; D unclear. V gave up 2 bases and J gave up 7 bases, with 9 bases separating them. The CDR3 extends over 13 amino acids. CDR1 and CDR2 from the germline V gene are MNHEY and SVGEGT. CDR3 residues: CASSYPPEQPQHF. CDR3 coding DNA: TGTGCCAGCAGTTACCCCCCGGAACAGCCCCAGCATTTT.

This clonotype turned up a few times. The genes are TRBV19 and TRBJ1-5; 7 bases match TRBD1. The CDR3 consists of 16 residues. Looked up from germline, CDR1 is LNHDA and CDR2 is SQIVND (reference sequence). V lost 2 bases and J lost 4; bases outside the gene matches: 8. The chain's CDR3 is CASSILAGGRNQPQHF. The CDR3 DNA reads as TGTGCCAGTAGTATATTGGCAGGGGGAAGGAATCAGCCCCAGCATTTT.

The chain recombines TRBV19 with TRBJ2-3; D perhaps matches TRBD2 (6 bases). The germline CDR1 and CDR2 sequences are LNHDA and SQIVND (reference sequence). This CDR3 is 14 amino acids long. Trimming took 7 bases from V and 0 from J, leaving 11 bases between them. The CDR3 sequence: CASKSGRSTDTQYF. DNA of the CDR3: TGTGCCAGTAAATCCGGGAGAAGCACAGATACGCAGTATTTT.

The table lists this clonotype with a few counts. The chain combines TRBV7-2 with TRBJ2-7, with D uncertain. Germline lookup yields CDR1 SGHTA and CDR2 FQGNSA. The CDR3 sequence is 12 residues long. V gave up 1 base and J gave up 2 bases, with 3 bases separating them. The DNA for the CDR3 is TGTGCCAGCAGCTTAGGGGCCTACGAGCAGTACTTC. The encoded protein is CASSLGAYEQYF. The entire variable domain, with the rest obtained from reference TRBV7-2 and TRBJ2-7, is as follows: GAGVSQSPSNKVTEKGKDVELRCDPISGHTALYWYRQSLGQGLEFLIYFQGNSAPDKSGLPSDRFSAERTGGSVSTLTIQRTQQEDSAVYLCASSLGAYEQYFGPGTRLTVT.

This clonotype has more than one count but fewer than ten. The rearrangement uses TRBV20-1 and TRBJ1-1, with D hard to call. Germline-derived CDR1 and CDR2 are DFQATT and SNEGSKA (reference sequence). The CDR3 has 13 amino acids. Trimming stripped 3 bases from V and 0 bases from J, with 8 bases between. The CDR3 nucleotides read TGCAGTGCTAGGGTAACAGTGAACACTGAAGCTTTCTTT. Amino acid sequence: CSARVTVNTEAFF.

The chain employs TRBV7-2 and TRBJ2-1, with D possibly matching TRBD2 (6 bases). The CDR3 consists of 17 residues. Per germline, CDR1 SGHTA and CDR2 FQGNSA. The ends were cut back, 3 bases at V and 1 base at J, with 16 bases in the middle. The CDR3 loop reads CASSLRGSGVSYNEQFF. The CDR3 DNA reads as TGTGCCAGCAGCTTGCGCGGGTCGGGAGTTTCCTACAATGAGCAGTTCTTC.

The table lists this clonotype with a few counts. The V and J genes are TRBV27 and TRBJ1-2, with 9 bases lining up with TRBD1. CDR1 is MNHEY and CDR2 is SMNVEV in the germline V gene (reference sequence). J gave up 3 bases and V 8 bases, and 4 bases lay outside the gene matches. The CDR3 runs 13 residues. The CDR3 spells CASGDRVHYGYTF. Written as DNA, the CDR3 is TGTGCCAGCGGGGACAGGGTTCACTATGGCTACACCTTC.

This clonotype occurred a few times. The V gene is TRBV10-2, the J gene TRBJ2-5; tentative D call: TRBD1 (6 bases). The CDR3 is 12 residues long. CDR1 and CDR2 (germline): WSHSY, SAAADI. V was cut by 6 bases and J by 5 bases, with 10 bases left in between. The CDR3 DNA is TGCGCCAGCAGAGGACAGTGGGAGACCCAGTACTTC. Translation gives CASRGQWETQYF.

This clonotype was observed a few times. The chain is built from TRBV24-1 and TRBJ1-5, with TRBD1 as a possible D gene (5 bases). CDR1 and CDR2 from the germline V gene are KGHDR and SFDVKD. The V gene lost 6 bases and the J gene lost 9 bases, with 20 bases spanning the gap. The CDR3 runs 15 residues. The CDR3 region has the DNA TGTGCCACCAGTAGTGGGTGGGGGGGGGTTGGGCCCCAGCATTTT. Translation: CATSSGWGGVGPQHF.

The V call is TRBV6-2 or TRBV6-3, the J call TRBJ1-2; TRBD1 might be the D (6 bases). Germline V gives CDR1 MNHEY, CDR2 SVGEGT. The germline V and J ends were trimmed by 6 bases and 5 bases, with 16 bases remaining between them. This CDR3 contains 14 residues. Here the CDR3 DNA reads TGTGCCAGCAGATCGACAGGAGGTCGGTATGGCTACACCTTC. It translates to CASRSTGGRYGYTF.

The chain has TRBV7-2 and TRBJ1-1; D is unclear. This CDR3 spans 14 amino acids. From germline, CDR1 is SGHTA and CDR2 FQGNSA. The ends were cut back, 1 base at V and 7 bases at J, with 13 bases in the middle. The chain's CDR3 is CASSLGWQRREAFF. CDR3 nucleotides: TGTGCCAGCAGCTTAGGATGGCAGAGGCGTGAAGCTTTCTTT.

The chain combines TRBV6-2 or TRBV6-3 with TRBJ2-6, with D hard to call. The CDR3 totals 17 residues. Between the trimmed V and J ends, which lost 6 bases and 0 bases, there was a span of 15 bases. Per germline, CDR1 MNHEY and CDR2 SVGEGT. In nucleotides, the CDR3 is TGTGCCAGCAGACTGGGATATCCAAGCTCTGGGGCCAACGTCCTGACTTTC. It is translated as CASRLGYPSSGANVLTF.

The rearrangement joins TRBV11-2 to TRBJ1-6; no clear D gene. The germline V gene has CDR1 SGHAT and CDR2 FQNNGV. This CDR3 has 15 residues. V dropped 7 bases and J dropped 8 bases, with 18 bases sitting between them. CDR3 sequence: CASNLNRARHSPLHF. CDR3 coding DNA: TGTGCCAGCAACCTGAACCGGGCCAGGCATTCACCCCTCCACTTT.

This chain links TRBV6-1 with TRBJ1-4; D possibly corresponds to TRBD1 (5 bases). V lost 7 bases and J 7 bases, leaving 16 bases between the germline ends. From germline, CDR1 is MNHNS and CDR2 SASEGT. This CDR3 is 14 amino acids long. CDR3 DNA sequence: TGTGCCAGCAAGGGGTGGAGAAGTTCTGAAAAACTGTTTTTT. It is translated as CASKGWRSSEKLFF.

By sample share, this clonotype is medium-sized. The chain carries TRBV12-3 or TRBV12-4 and TRBJ1-3; D gene uncertain. The CDR3 runs to 17 residues. V lost 8 bases, J lost 4 bases, and 24 bases lay in between. The CDR3 DNA reads TGTGCCAGCCGCCCCGGTCAGTCCCGAGCGGTGGGAAACACCATATATTTT. Amino acids: CASRPGQSRAVGNTIYF.

The chain links TRBV6-1 to TRBJ1-5, with 8 bases fitting TRBD1. The germline V gene has CDR1 MNHNS and CDR2 SASEGT. The CDR3 is 14 amino acids. The ends lost 6 bases at V and 7 bases at J; junction bases unmatched: 8. CDR3 DNA: TGTGCCAGCAGACAGGACAGGGAGCAACAGCCCCAGCATTTT. Translated: CASRQDREQQPQHF.